These 24 T cell receptor beta chains originate from one sample sequenced in a study of blood T cell repertoires in COVID-19. The protocol was immunoSEQ multiplex PCR, while the TCRdb copy is restricted to in-frame clones and leaves out a portion. The sample comprises approximately 200,000 clones, around 94% of which are singletons, and roughly 0.76% rests with the top ten. The sequencing input was peripheral blood. The receptor set was obtained from a man aged 30 to 39 with COVID-19, enrolled during active disease.

The chain joins TRBV4-2 to TRBJ2-7; 7 positions agree with TRBD1. Germline CDR1 and CDR2: LGHNA and YNFKEQ. V shed 1 base and J 3 bases; nucleotides not matched to a gene: 6. This CDR3 has 15 residues. This CDR3 is CASSQVGQPLYEQYF. The CDR3, as DNA: TGTGCCAGCAGCCAAGTGGGACAGCCCCTCTACGAGCAGTACTTC.

This clone appeared a single time. Here the CDR3 reads CASSEGQLNSPLHF. The DNA for the CDR3 is TGTGCCAGCAGCGAGGGACAGTTGAATTCACCCCTCCACTTT. The J gene is TRBJ1-6, the V gene TRBV7-9, with 7 bases aligning to TRBD1. Germline CDR1 and CDR2: SEHNR and FQNEAQ (reference sequence). V trimming: 5 bases; J trimming: 7 bases; junction bases outside the gene matches: 5. The CDR3 has 14 residues.

This clone appeared a few times. The chain joins TRBV19 to TRBJ1-2; D is ambiguous. Between the trimmed V and J ends, which lost 4 bases and 1 base, there was a span of 4 bases. The CDR3 extends over 12 amino acids. Looked up from germline, CDR1 is LNHDA and CDR2 is SQIVND (reference sequence). The CDR3 protein is CASSTYNYGYTF. The CDR3 bases are TGTGCCAGTAGTACCTATAACTATGGCTACACCTTC.

The J gene is TRBJ2-3, the V gene TRBV24-1, with 10 bases aligning to TRBD2. V trimming: 4 bases; J trimming: 11 bases; junction bases outside the gene matches: 5. The CDR3 has 13 residues. The germline CDR1 and CDR2 sequences are KGHDR and SFDVKD. CDR3 region: CATSDRTSGEQYF. The CDR3 region has the DNA TGTGCCACCAGTGACCGTACTAGCGGGGAGCAGTATTTT.

J is TRBJ2-3 and V is TRBV4-1; weak D call: TRBD2 (6 bases). Germline V CDR1 and CDR2: MGHRA, YSYEKL. This CDR3 is built from 16 residues. The V and J ends lost 0 bases and 4 bases respectively, with 14 bases between them. The CDR3 is CASSQDRVRRADTQYF. The CDR3 bases are TGCGCCAGCAGCCAAGATCGGGTGAGGAGGGCAGATACGCAGTATTTT.

Regarding this clone: A read error may produce the germline difference seen at one junction end. V gene TRBV2 combines with J gene TRBJ1-2; 8 positions match TRBD1. CDR3 length: 13 amino acids. Germline CDR1 and CDR2: SNHLY and FYNNEI. The CDR3 is CASTEDRGNGYTF. DNA for the CDR3: TGTGCCAGCACTGAAGACAGGGGAAATGGCTACACCTTC.

This chain links TRBV19 with TRBJ1-4; 9 nucleotides match TRBD1. Looked up from germline, CDR1 is LNHDA and CDR2 is SQIVND (reference sequence). This CDR3 contains 15 residues. Trimming took 7 bases from V and 5 from J; bases not matched to a gene: 8. The DNA of the CDR3 is TGTGCCAGTACCTCCCTGGGGACAGGGAATGAAAAACTGTTTTTT. It yields the protein CASTSLGTGNEKLFF.

J is TRBJ1-5 and V is TRBV19; weak D call: TRBD1 (5 bases). V was trimmed by 5 bases and J by 9 bases, leaving 14 bases between them. This CDR3 has 13 residues. Germline lookup yields CDR1 LNHDA and CDR2 SQIVND (reference sequence). For the CDR3, the DNA is TGTGCCAGTAGTCCCATGGGGGGGTTGCCCCAGCATTTT. This sequence encodes CASSPMGGLPQHF.

The V and J genes are TRBV2 and TRBJ2-7; the match to TRBD2 covers 12 bases. Germline CDR1 and CDR2: SNHLY and FYNNEI. The CDR3 runs to 15 residues. V lost 6 bases and J lost 2; bases outside the gene matches: 5. The CDR3 loop reads CASSGLAGTTYEQYF. The DNA for the CDR3 is TGTGCCAGCAGCGGACTAGCGGGGACCACCTACGAGCAGTACTTC.

The genes are TRBV19 and TRBJ1-4; TRBD1 matches 9 bases. Trimming cost V 5 bases and J 5 bases; bases outside gene matches: 3. The CDR3 extends over 14 amino acids. Germline lookup yields CDR1 LNHDA and CDR2 SQIVND (reference sequence). In nucleotides, the CDR3 is TGTGCCAGTAGTCGCGGGACAGGGAATGAAAAACTGTTTTTT. Amino acid sequence: CASSRGTGNEKLFF.

The rearrangement uses TRBV23-1 and TRBJ1-1; 10 bases align to TRBD1. TRBV23-1 is classed as an ORF, of uncertain function. The CDR3 contains 14 residues. The V segment lost 3 bases and the J segment 7 bases; nucleotides outside the gene matches: 5. This CDR3 is CASSQGTGEFEAFF. The CDR3 coding sequence is TGCGCCAGCAGTCAGGGGACAGGGGAGTTTGAAGCTTTCTTT.

The chain recombines TRBV5-1 with TRBJ2-7; TRBD1 agrees at 7 bases. CDR1 and CDR2 from the germline V gene are SGHRS and YFSETQ. Trimming took 4 bases from V and 3 from J; bases not matched to a gene: 7. The CDR3 is 14 amino acids. The CDR3 nucleotides read TGCGCCAGCAGCCAGGGACAGCAAGGCTACGAGCAGTACTTC. The encoded protein is CASSQGQQGYEQYF.

The CDR3 spells CASSLLGTGDEKLFF. CDR3 in DNA: TGTGCCAGCAGCTTATTAGGAACAGGGGATGAAAAACTGTTTTTT. This sequence joins TRBV13 and TRBJ1-4; 7 bases are shared with TRBD1. This CDR3 has 15 residues. The germline V gene has CDR1 PRHDT and CDR2 FYEKMQ (reference sequence). J gave up 6 bases and V 2 bases, and 6 bases lay outside the gene matches.

CDR3 DNA: TGTGCCATCAGTGAGAGACAGCTGAACACCGGGGAGCTGTTTTTT. Its protein product is CAISERQLNTGELFF. V and J are TRBV10-3 and TRBJ2-2, with a tentative D call TRBD1 (5 bases). The CDR3 is made up of 15 amino acids. The germline V gene encodes CDR1 ENHRY and CDR2 SYGVKD. V gave up 2 bases and J gave up 1 base, with 8 bases separating them.

CDR3 residues: CAISGSQETQYF. The CDR3 DNA follows: TGTGCCATCAGTGGCAGCCAAGAGACCCAGTACTTC. The V call is TRBV10-3, the J call TRBJ2-5; no clear D. The V end lost 4 bases, the J end lost 1 base, and 4 bases lay between the germline ends. Germline values: CDR1 ENHRY, CDR2 SYGVKD. This CDR3 has 12 amino acids.

The chain is built from TRBV9 and TRBJ2-2; 12 bases align to TRBD1. The CDR3 totals 17 residues. The germline V gene encodes CDR1 SGDLS and CDR2 YYNGEE. The V gene end was trimmed by 0 bases and the J gene end by 6 bases; junction bases not matched to a gene: 6. The DNA of the CDR3 is TGTGCCAGCAGCGTAGTGCCGGGACAGGGGGCGTCCGGGGAGCTGTTTTTT. It translates to CASSVVPGQGASGELFF.

The rearrangement joins TRBV9 to TRBJ1-2; D might be TRBD1 (5 bases). The length of the CDR3 is 12 residues. CDR1 is SGDLS, CDR2 YYNGEE, per germline. V was clipped by 7 bases and J by 7 bases, with 14 bases between them. CDR3 coding DNA: TGTGCCAGCTTGCGAATGGGGGGTGGCTACACCTTC. Its protein product is CASLRMGGGYTF.

This chain's CDR3 is CASSGTRVAQGEQFF. The CDR3 bases are TGCGCCAGCAGCGGTACAAGGGTCGCCCAGGGTGAGCAGTTCTTC. The rearrangement joins TRBV5-1 to TRBJ2-1, with a tentative D call TRBD1 (5 bases). The CDR3 has 15 residues. Germline-derived CDR1 and CDR2 are SGHRS and YFSETQ. V was clipped by 4 bases and J by 9 bases, with 20 bases between them.

The chain has TRBV5-1 and TRBJ1-2, with D uncertain. With 1 base removed from V and 0 bases from J, the gap between germline ends came to 10 bases. From germline, CDR1 is SGHRS and CDR2 YFSETQ. The CDR3 is 15 residues long. Here the CDR3 DNA reads TGCGCCAGCAGCTTGCGGCAGGAACCTAACTATGGCTACACCTTC. Translating it yields CASSLRQEPNYGYTF.

The gene calls are TRBV6-2 or TRBV6-3 and TRBJ2-3, with D possibly TRBD2 on 6 matching bases. CDR1 and CDR2 from the germline V gene are MNHEY and SVGEGT. The V and J ends lost 5 bases and 6 bases respectively, with 18 bases between them. The CDR3 has 15 amino acids. CDR3 residues: CASSGRGWVGDTQYF. The CDR3 DNA is TGTGCCAGCAGTGGCCGGGGGTGGGTAGGGGATACGCAGTATTTT.

The chain recombines TRBV29-1 with TRBJ1-2; D might be TRBD1 (5 bases). The CDR3 length is 13 residues. V shed 7 bases and J shed 10 bases, with 22 bases lying between them. Germline V CDR1 and CDR2: SQVTM, ANQGSEA. The CDR3 DNA sequence: TGCAGCGCGGGGCAGGGAGGATGGAGCCCCTACACCTTC. This translates into CSAGQGGWSPYTF.

This chain connects TRBV6-5 to TRBJ1-4, with D perhaps matching TRBD1 (5 bases). There are 14 residues in the CDR3. Trimming stripped 7 bases from V and 4 bases from J, with 13 bases between. The V gene's germline CDR1 is MNHEY and CDR2 SVGAGI. The CDR3 nucleotides read TGTGCCAGCACCCGTGCCGGGGGTAATGAAAAACTGTTTTTT. It yields the protein CASTRAGGNEKLFF.

The chain employs TRBV10-2 and TRBJ1-1; 9 nucleotides line up with TRBD1. CDR3 length: 13 residues. V lost 7 bases to trimming and J lost 4 bases; unmatched junction nucleotides: 4. Germline CDR1 WSHSY, CDR2 SAAADI. The CDR3 spells CASIGQGITEAFF. The CDR3, as DNA: TGCGCCAGCATCGGACAGGGGATCACTGAAGCTTTCTTT.

The V and J genes are TRBV18 and TRBJ1-4; the D gene is possibly TRBD1 (5 bases). The germline V gene encodes CDR1 KGHSH and CDR2 LQKENI. The CDR3 consists of 16 residues. Trimming cost V 5 bases and J 0 bases, with 13 bases left between them. CDR3 sequence: CASSAYSGTTNEKLFF. The CDR3 DNA reads TGTGCCAGCTCAGCATACTCAGGGACAACTAATGAAAAACTGTTTTTT.